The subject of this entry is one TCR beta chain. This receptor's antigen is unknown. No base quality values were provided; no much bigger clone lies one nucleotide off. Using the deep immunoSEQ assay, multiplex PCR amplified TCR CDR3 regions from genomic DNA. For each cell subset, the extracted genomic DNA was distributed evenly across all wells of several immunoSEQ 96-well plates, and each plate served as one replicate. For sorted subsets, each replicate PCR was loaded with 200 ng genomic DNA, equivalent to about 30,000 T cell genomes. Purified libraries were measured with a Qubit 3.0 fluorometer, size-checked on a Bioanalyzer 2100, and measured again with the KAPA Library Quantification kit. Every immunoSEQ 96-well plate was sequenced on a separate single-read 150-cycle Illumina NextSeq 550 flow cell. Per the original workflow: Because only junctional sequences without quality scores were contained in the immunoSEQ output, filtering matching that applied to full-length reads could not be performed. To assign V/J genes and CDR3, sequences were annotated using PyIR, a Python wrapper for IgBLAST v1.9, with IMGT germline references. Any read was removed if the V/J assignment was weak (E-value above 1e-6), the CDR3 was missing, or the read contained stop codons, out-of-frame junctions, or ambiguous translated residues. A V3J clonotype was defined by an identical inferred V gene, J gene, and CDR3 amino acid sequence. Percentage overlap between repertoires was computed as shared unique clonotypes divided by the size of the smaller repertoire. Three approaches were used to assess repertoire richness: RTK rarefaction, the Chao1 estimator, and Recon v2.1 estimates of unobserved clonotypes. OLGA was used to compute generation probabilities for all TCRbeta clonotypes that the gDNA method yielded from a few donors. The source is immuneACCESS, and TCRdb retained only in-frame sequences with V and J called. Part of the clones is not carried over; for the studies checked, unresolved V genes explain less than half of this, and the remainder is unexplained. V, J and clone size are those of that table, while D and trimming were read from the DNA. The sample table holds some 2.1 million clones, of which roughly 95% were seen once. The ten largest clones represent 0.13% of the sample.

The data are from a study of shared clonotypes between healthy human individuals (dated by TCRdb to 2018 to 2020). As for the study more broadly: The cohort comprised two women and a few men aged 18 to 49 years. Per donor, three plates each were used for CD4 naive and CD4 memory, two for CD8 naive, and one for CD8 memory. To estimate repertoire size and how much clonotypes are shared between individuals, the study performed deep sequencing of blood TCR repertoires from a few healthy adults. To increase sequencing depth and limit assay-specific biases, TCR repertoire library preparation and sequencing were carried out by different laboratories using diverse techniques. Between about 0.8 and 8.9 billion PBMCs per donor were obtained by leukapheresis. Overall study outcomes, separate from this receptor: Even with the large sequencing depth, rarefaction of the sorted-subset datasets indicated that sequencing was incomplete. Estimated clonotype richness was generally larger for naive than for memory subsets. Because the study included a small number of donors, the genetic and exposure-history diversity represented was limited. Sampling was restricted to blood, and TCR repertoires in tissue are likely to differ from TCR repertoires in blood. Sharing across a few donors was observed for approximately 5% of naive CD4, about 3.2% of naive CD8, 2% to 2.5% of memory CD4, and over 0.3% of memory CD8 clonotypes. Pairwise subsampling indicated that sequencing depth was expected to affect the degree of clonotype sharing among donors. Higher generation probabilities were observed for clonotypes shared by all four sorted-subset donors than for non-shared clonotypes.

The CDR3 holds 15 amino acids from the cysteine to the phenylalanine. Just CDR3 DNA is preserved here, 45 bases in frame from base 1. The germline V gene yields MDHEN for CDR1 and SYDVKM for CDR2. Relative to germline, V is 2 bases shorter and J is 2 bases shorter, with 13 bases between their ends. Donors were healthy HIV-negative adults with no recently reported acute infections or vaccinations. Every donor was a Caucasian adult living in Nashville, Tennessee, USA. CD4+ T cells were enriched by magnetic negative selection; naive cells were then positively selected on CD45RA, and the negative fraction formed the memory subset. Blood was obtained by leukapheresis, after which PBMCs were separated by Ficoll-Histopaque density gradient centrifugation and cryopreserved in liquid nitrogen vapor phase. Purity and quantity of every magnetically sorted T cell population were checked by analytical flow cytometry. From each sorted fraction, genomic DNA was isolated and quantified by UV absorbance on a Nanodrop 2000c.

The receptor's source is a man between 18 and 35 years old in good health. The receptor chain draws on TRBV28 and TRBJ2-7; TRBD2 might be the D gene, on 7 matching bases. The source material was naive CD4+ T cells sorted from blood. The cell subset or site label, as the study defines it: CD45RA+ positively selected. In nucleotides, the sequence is TGTGCCAGCAGTTTAGGGGGGGCGCAGGCCTACGAGCAGTACTTC. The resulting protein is CASSLGGAQAYEQYF. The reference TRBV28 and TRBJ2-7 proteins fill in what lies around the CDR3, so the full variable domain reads DVKVTQSSRYLVKRTGEKVFLECVQDMDHENMFWYRQDPGLGLRLIYFSYDVKMKEKGDIPEGYSVSREKKERFSLILESASTNQTSMYLCASSLGGAQAYEQYFGPGTRLTVT.